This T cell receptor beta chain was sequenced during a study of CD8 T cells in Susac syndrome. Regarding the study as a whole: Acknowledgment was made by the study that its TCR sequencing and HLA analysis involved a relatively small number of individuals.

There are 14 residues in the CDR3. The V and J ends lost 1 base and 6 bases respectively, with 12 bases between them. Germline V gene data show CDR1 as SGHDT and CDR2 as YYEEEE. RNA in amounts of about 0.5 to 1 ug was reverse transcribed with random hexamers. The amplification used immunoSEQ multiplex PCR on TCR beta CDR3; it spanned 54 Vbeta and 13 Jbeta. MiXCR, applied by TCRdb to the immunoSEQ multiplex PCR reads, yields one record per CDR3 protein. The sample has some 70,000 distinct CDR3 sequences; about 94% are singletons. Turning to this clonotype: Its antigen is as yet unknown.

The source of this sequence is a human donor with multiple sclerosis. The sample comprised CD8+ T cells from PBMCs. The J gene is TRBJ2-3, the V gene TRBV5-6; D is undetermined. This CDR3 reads CASSLLQAPDTQYF. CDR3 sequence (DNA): TGTGCCAGCAGCTTGTTGCAGGCTCCGGATACGCAGTATTTT.